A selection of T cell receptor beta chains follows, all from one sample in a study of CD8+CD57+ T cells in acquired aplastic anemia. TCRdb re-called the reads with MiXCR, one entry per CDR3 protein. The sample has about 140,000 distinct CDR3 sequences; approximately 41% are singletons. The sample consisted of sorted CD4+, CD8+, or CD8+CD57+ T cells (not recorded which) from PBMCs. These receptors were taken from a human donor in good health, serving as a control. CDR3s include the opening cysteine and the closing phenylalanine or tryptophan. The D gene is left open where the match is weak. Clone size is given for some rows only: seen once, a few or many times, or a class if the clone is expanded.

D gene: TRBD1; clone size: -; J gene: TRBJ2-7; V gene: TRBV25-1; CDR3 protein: CASSAPGSGQGRYEQYF; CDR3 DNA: TGTGCCAGCAGTGCCCCGGGATCGGGACAGGGCCGGTACGAGCAGTACTTC
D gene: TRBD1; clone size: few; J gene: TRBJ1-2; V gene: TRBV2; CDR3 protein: CASSRQGRASGYTF; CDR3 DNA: TGTGCCAGCAGCCGACAGGGACGAGCAAGTGGCTACACCTTC
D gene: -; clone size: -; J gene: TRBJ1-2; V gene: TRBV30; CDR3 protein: CAWSVGFYGYTF; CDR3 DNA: TGTGCCTGGAGTGTAGGGTTCTATGGCTACACCTTC
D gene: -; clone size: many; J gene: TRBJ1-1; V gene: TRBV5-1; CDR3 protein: CASSFSLADTEAFF; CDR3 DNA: TGCGCCAGCAGCTTTAGTCTTGCCGACACTGAAGCTTTCTTT
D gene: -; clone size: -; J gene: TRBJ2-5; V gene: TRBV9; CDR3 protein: CASSVGQIQETQYF; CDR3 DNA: TGTGCCAGCAGCGTAGGACAGATCCAAGAGACCCAGTACTTC
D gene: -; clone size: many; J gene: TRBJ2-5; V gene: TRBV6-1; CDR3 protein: CASRPGHQTQYF; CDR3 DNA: TGTGCCAGCAGACCCGGACACCAGACCCAGTACTTC
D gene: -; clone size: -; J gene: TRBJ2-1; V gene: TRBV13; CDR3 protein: CASSLVANEQFF; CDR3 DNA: TGTGCCAGCAGCTTAGTGGCAAATGAGCAGTTCTTC
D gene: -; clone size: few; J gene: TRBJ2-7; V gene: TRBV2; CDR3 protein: CASSGHRTDEQYF; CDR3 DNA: TGTGCCAGCAGTGGTCACCGTACGGACGAGCAGTACTTC
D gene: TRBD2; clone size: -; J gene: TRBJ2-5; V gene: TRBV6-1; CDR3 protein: CASSPLAGGRWVLETQYF; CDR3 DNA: TGTGCCAGCAGTCCCCTAGCGGGGGGCCGATGGGTTCTAGAGACCCAGTACTTC
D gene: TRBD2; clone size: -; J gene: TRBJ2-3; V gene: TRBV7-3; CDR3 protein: CASSAGLAGVQDTQYF; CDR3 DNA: TGTGCCAGCAGCGCAGGACTAGCGGGAGTTCAGGATACGCAGTATTTT
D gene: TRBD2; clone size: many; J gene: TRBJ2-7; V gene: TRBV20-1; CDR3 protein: CSASWAGAGKNEQYF; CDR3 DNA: TGCAGTGCTAGTTGGGCTGGAGCGGGAAAAAACGAGCAGTACTTC
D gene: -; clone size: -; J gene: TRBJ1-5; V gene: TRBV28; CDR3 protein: CASRGWGVGNQPQHF; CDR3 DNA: TGTGCCAGCCGCGGCTGGGGCGTGGGCAATCAGCCCCAGCATTTT
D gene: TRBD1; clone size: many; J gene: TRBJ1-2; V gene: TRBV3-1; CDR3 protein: CASSPDRARGYGYTF; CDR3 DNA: TGTGCCAGCAGCCCCGACAGGGCGAGGGGCTATGGCTACACCTTC
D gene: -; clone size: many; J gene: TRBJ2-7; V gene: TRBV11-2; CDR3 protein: CASSITTGGSYEQYF; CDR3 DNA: TGTGCCAGCAGCATTACGACAGGAGGGTCCTACGAGCAGTACTTC
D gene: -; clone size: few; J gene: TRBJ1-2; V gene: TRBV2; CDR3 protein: CASSPSLEQEYGYTF; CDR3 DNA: TGTGCCAGCTCACCATCTTTAGAGCAGGAATATGGCTACACCTTC
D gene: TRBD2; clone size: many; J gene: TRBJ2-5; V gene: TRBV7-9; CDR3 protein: CASSLRGGGETQYF; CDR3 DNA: TGTGCCAGCAGCTTGCGCGGGGGGGGCGAGACCCAGTACTTC
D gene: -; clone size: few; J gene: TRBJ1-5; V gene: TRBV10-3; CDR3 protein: CAISKGGRINSNQPQHF; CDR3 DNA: TGTGCCATCAGCAAAGGCGGACGGATCAATAGCAATCAGCCCCAGCATTTT
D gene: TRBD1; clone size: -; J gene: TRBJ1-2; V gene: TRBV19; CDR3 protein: CASRKTGGNYGYTF; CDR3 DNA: TGTGCCAGTAGGAAGACAGGGGGCAACTATGGCTACACCTTC
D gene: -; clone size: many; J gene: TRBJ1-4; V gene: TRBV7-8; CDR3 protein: CASSLAQNPEKLFF; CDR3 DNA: TGTGCCAGCAGCTTAGCACAGAACCCTGAAAAACTGTTTTTT
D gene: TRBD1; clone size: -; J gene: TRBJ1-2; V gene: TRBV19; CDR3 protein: CASSMAGTGGGYGYTF; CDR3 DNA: TGTGCCAGTAGTATGGCCGGGACAGGGGGCGGCTATGGCTACACCTTC
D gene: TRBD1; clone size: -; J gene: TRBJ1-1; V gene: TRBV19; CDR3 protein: CASRHRGPVNTEAFF; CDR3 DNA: TGTGCCAGTAGGCACAGGGGGCCGGTGAACACTGAAGCTTTCTTT
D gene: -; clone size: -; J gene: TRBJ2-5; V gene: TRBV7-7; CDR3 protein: CASSLDGIQETQYF; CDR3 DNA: TGTGCCAGCAGCTTAGATGGGATACAAGAGACCCAGTACTTC
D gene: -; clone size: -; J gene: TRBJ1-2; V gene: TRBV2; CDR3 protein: CASRLGHQNYGYTF; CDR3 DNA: TGTGCCAGCAGGCTGGGACATCAGAACTATGGCTACACCTTC
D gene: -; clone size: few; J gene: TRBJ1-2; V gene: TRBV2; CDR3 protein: CASSERGADYGYTF; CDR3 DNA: TGTGCCAGCAGTGAACGGGGGGCGGACTATGGCTACACCTTC
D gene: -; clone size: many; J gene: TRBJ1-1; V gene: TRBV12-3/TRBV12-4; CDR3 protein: CASSWSGVEAFF; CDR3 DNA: TGTGCCAGCAGTTGGTCCGGGGTCGAAGCTTTCTTT
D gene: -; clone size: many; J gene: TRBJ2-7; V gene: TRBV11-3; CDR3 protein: CASSPLGSYEQYF; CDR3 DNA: TGTGCCAGCAGCCCATTAGGTTCCTACGAGCAGTACTTC
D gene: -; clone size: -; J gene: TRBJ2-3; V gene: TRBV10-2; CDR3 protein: CASSDNTDTQYF; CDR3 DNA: TGCGCCAGCAGTGACAACACAGATACGCAGTATTTT
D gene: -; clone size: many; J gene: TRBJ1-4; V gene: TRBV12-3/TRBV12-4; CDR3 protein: CASSSGGARGKLFF; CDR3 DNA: TGTGCCAGCAGTTCGGGGGGGGCTCGGGGAAAACTGTTTTTT
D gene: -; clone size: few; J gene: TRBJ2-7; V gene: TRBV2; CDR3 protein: CASSVVDPQYF; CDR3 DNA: TGTGCCAGCAGTGTGGTAGATCCCCAGTACTTC
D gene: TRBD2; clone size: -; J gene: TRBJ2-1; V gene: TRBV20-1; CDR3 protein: CSARDRGGGYNEQFF; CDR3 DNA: TGCAGTGCTAGAGATCGCGGGGGAGGATACAATGAGCAGTTCTTC
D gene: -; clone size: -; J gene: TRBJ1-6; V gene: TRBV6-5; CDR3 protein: CASTYRVQGNSPLHF; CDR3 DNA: TGTGCCAGCACTTACAGGGTACAAGGGAATTCACCCCTCCACTTT
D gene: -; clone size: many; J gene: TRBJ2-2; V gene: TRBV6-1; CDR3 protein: CASSVRDTNTGELFF; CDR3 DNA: TGTGCCAGCAGTGTCCGGGACACGAACACCGGGGAGCTGTTTTTT
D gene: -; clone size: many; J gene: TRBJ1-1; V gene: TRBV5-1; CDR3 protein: CASRQQGVTEAFF; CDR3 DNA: TGCGCCAGCAGGCAACAGGGTGTGACTGAAGCTTTCTTT
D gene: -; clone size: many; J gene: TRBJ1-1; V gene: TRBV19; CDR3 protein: CASSQGQNTEAFF; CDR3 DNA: TGTGCCAGTAGTCAGGGGCAGAACACTGAAGCTTTCTTT
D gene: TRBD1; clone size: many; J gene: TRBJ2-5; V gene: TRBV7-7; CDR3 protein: CASSSGQGGETQYF; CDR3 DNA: TGTGCCAGCAGCTCAGGACAGGGAGGAGAGACCCAGTACTTC
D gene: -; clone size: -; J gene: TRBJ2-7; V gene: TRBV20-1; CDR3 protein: CSARGQAHDYEQYF; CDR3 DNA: TGCAGTGCTAGAGGACAGGCGCACGACTACGAGCAGTACTTC
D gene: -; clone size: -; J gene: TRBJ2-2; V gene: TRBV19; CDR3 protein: CASRVWTGELFF; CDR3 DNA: TGTGCCAGTAGGGTTTGGACCGGGGAGCTGTTTTTT
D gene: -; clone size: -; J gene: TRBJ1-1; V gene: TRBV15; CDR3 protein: CATSRDLRTEAFF; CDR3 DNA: TGTGCCACCAGCAGAGATCTCAGGACTGAAGCTTTCTTT
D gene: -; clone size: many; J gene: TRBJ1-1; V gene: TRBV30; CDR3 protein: CAWRGGEKQTFF; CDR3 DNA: TGTGCCTGGAGAGGAGGGGAGAAACAAACTTTCTTT
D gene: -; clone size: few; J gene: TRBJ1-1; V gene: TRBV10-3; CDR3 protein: CAPNGQVPAEAFF; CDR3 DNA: TGTGCCCCCAACGGCCAGGTCCCCGCTGAAGCTTTCTTT
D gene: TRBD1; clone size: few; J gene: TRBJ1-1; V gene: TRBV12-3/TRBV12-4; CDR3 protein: CASREQGAPGEAFF; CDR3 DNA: TGTGCCAGCAGGGAACAGGGGGCGCCTGGTGAAGCTTTCTTT
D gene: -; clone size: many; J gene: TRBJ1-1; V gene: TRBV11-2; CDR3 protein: CASSFGTATLNTEAFF; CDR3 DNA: TGTGCCAGCAGCTTCGGGACCGCCACCTTGAACACTGAAGCTTTCTTT
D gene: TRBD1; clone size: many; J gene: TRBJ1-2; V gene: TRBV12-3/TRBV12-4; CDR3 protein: CASRMTGTGKTVGGYTF; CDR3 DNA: TGTGCCAGCAGGATGACCGGGACAGGAAAAACAGTCGGTGGCTACACCTTC
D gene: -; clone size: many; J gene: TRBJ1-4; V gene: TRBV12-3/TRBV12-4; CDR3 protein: CASSLGEKLFF; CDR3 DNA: TGTGCCAGCAGTTTAGGTGAAAAACTGTTTTTT
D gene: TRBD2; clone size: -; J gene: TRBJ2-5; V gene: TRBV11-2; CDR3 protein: CASSAFGGGAETQYF; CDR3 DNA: TGTGCCAGCAGCGCCTTTGGCGGGGGGGCTGAGACCCAGTACTTC
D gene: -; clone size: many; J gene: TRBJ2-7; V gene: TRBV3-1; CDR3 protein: CASSHHHEQYF; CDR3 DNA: TGTGCCAGCAGCCATCATCACGAGCAGTACTTC
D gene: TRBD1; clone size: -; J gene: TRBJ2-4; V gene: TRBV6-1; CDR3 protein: CASRPTGDVAKDIQYF; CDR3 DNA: TGTGCCAGCAGACCTACAGGGGATGTAGCCAAAGACATTCAGTACTTC
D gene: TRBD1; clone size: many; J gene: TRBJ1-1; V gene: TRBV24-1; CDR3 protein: CATRSGQGNTEAFF; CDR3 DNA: TGTGCCACCAGGTCGGGACAGGGGAACACTGAAGCTTTCTTT
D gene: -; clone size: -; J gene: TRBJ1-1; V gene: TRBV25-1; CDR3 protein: CAGSPQTLTMNTEAFF; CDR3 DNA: TGTGCCGGCTCACCTCAAACCCTAACCATGAACACTGAAGCTTTCTTT
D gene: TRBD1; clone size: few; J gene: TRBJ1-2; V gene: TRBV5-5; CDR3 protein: CASSLGTGGYGYTF; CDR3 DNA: TGTGCCAGCAGCTTGGGGACAGGGGGCTATGGCTACACCTTC
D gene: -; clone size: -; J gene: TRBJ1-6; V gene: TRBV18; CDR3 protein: CASSPQTYNSPLHF; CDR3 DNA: TGTGCCAGCTCACCCCAGACCTATAATTCACCCCTCCACTTT
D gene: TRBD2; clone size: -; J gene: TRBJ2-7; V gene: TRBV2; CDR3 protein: CATTPGTSGAYEQYF; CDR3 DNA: TGTGCCACCACCCCGGGGACTAGCGGGGCCTACGAGCAGTACTTC
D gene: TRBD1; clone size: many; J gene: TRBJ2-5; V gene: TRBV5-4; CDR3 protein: CASSLTGGQETQYF; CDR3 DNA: TGTGCCAGCAGCTTGACAGGGGGCCAAGAGACCCAGTACTTC
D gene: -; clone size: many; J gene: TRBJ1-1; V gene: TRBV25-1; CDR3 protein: CASSKNTEAFF; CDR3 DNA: TGTGCCAGCAGTAAGAACACTGAAGCTTTCTTT
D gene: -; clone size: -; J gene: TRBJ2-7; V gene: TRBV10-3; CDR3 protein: CAISAQESPYEQYF; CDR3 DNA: TGTGCCATCAGTGCGCAGGAGTCCCCCTACGAGCAGTACTTC
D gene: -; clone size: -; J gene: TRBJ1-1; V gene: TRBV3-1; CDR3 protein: CASSQDPSGINTEAFF; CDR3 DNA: TGTGCCAGCAGCCAAGATCCCTCAGGGATCAACACTGAAGCTTTCTTT
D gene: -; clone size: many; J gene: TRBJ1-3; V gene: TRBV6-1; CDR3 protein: CASSDRNTIYF; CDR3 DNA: TGTGCCAGCAGCGACAGAAACACCATATATTTT
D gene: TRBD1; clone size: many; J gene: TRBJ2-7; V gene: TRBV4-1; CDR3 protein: CASSQDGTGGDEQYF; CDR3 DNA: TGCGCCAGCAGCCAAGATGGGACAGGGGGAGACGAGCAGTACTTC